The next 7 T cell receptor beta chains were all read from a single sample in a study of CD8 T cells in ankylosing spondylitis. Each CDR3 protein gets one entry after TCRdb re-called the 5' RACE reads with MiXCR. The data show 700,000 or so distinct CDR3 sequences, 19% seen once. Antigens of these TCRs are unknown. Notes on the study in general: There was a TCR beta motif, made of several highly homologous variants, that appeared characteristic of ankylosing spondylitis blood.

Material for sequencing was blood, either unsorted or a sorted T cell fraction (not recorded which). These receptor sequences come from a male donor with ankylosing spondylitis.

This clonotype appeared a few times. The CDR3 DNA reads as TGCGCCAGCAGCCCCGGGGCTTTCTACAATGAGCAGTTCTTC. Protein product: CASSPGAFYNEQFF. V and J are TRBV5-1 and TRBJ2-1; D possibly uses TRBD1 or TRBD2 (5 bases each). The germline gives CDR1 SGHRS, CDR2 YFSETQ. This CDR3 is built from 14 residues. V shed 4 bases and J shed 3 bases, with 11 bases lying between them.

Here the CDR3 DNA reads TGTGCCATCAGTGAAATGGGGAATGAAAAACTGTTTTTT. It yields the protein CAISEMGNEKLFF. The J gene is TRBJ1-4, the V gene TRBV10-3; D unclear. V lost 3 bases, J lost 5 bases, and 7 bases lay in between. Germline values: CDR1 ENHRY, CDR2 SYGVKD. This CDR3 spans 13 amino acids.

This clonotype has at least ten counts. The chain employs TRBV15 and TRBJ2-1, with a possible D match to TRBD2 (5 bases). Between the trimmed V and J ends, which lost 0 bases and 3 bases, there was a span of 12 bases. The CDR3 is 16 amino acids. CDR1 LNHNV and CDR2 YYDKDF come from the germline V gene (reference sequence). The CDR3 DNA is TGTGCCACCAGCAGAGATTCGCCAGGAGGCTACAATGAGCAGTTCTTC. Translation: CATSRDSPGGYNEQFF.

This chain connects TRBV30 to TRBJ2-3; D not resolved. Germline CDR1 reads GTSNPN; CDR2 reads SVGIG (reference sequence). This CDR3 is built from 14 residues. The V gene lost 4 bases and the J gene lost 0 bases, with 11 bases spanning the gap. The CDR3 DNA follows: TGTGCCTGGACCCGCCTCCCTAGCACAGATACGCAGTATTTT. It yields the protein CAWTRLPSTDTQYF. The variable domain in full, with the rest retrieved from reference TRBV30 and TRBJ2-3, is SQTIHQWPATLVQPVGSPLSLECTVEGTSNPNLYWYRQAAGRGLQLLFYSVGIGQISSEVPQNLSASRPQDRQFILSSKKLLLSDSGFYLCAWTRLPSTDTQYFGPGTRLTVL.

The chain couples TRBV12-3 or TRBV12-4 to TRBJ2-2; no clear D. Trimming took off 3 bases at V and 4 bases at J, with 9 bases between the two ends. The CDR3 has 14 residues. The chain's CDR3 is CASSLKRLTGELFF. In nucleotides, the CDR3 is TGTGCCAGCAGTTTGAAACGGCTCACCGGGGAGCTGTTTTTT.

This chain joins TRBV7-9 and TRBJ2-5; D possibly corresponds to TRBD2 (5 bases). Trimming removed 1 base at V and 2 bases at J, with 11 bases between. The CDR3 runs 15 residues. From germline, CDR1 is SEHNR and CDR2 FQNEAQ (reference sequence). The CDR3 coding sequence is TGTGCCAGCAGCTTAGTACTAGTGGGGCAAGAGACCCAGTACTTC. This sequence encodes CASSLVLVGQETQYF.

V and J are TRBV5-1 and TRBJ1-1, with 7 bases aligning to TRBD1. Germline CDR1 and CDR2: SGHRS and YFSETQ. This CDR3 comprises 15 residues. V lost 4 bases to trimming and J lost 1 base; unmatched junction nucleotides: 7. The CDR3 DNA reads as TGCGCCAGCAGCGTAGGGGGCGCCGGGAACACTGAAGCTTTCTTT. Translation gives CASSVGGAGNTEAFF.